These 22 T cell receptor beta chains originate from one sample sequenced in a study of blood T cell repertoires in COVID-19. Clones were read by immunoSEQ multiplex PCR, and TCRdb kept only the in-frame ones, dropping some. The sample holds about 140,000 clones, around 88% seen once. Sequenced input: peripheral blood. These receptors all stem from a woman aged 60-75 years with acute or convalescent COVID-19.

V is TRBV12-3 or TRBV12-4 and J is TRBJ1-5; no definite D call. CDR3 size: 13 residues. V gave up 3 bases and J gave up 5 bases, with 8 bases separating them. CDR3 loop: CASSFGEDQPQHF. DNA of the CDR3: TGTGCCAGCAGTTTCGGGGAGGATCAGCCCCAGCATTTT.

V is TRBV19 and J is TRBJ2-5; 10 nucleotides align to TRBD1. The CDR3 extends over 15 amino acids. Germline V gives CDR1 LNHDA, CDR2 SQIVND (reference sequence). V gave up 5 bases and J gave up 4 bases; unmatched junction bases: 7. CDR3 amino acids: CASSLGTGVGETQYF. CDR3 sequence (DNA): TGTGCCAGTAGTCTCGGGACAGGGGTCGGAGAGACCCAGTACTTC.

This chain joins TRBV6-1 and TRBJ2-7; 14 nucleotides agree with TRBD2. The ends lost 2 bases at V and 3 bases at J; junction bases unmatched: 6. The CDR3 has 17 amino acids. Germline V lookup: CDR1 MNHNS, CDR2 SASEGT. CDR3 sequence: CASSEYGTSGGSYEQYF. The CDR3 DNA reads as TGTGCCAGCAGTGAATATGGGACTAGCGGGGGAAGCTACGAGCAGTACTTC.

The V call is TRBV6-4, the J call TRBJ1-2; a weak D match, TRBD1 (6 bases). Between the trimmed V and J ends, which lost 6 bases and 7 bases, there was a span of 18 bases. The CDR3 runs to 14 residues. CDR1 is MRHNA, CDR2 SNTAGT, per germline. The CDR3 here is CASSDAAGEGGYTF. Written as DNA, the CDR3 is TGTGCCAGCAGCGACGCTGCAGGGGAGGGTGGCTACACCTTC.

The chain has TRBV15 and TRBJ2-7; possible D gene TRBD2, 5 bases. V lost 0 bases, J lost 3 bases, and 12 bases lay in between. Looked up from germline, CDR1 is LNHNV and CDR2 is YYDKDF (reference sequence). The CDR3 loop spans 15 amino acids. CDR3 loop: CATSRERAPFYEQYF. The DNA for the CDR3 is TGTGCCACCAGCAGAGAGAGGGCTCCGTTCTACGAGCAGTACTTC. The whole variable domain, filled in from reference TRBV15 and TRBJ2-7, reads DAMVIQNPRYQVTQFGKPVTLSCSQTLNHNVMYWYQQKSSQAPKLLFHYYDKDFNNEADTPDNFQSRRPNTSFCFLDIRSPGLGDTAMYLCATSRERAPFYEQYFGPGTRLTVT.

V and J are TRBV2 and TRBJ2-5; possibly TRBD2 for D (5 bases). V was shortened by 5 bases and J by 4 bases, with 11 bases between the two germline ends. CDR3 length: 13 amino acids. The germline V gene has CDR1 SNHLY and CDR2 FYNNEI. The CDR3 sequence: CASSSRRTETQYF. As DNA, the CDR3 is TGTGCCAGCAGTTCCCGGAGGACAGAGACCCAGTACTTC.

The chain couples TRBV7-9 to TRBJ2-1, with 9 positions matching TRBD1. V trimming: 5 bases; J trimming: 3 bases; junction bases outside the gene matches: 14. This CDR3 comprises 18 residues. Looked up from germline, CDR1 is SEHNR and CDR2 is FQNEAQ (reference sequence). In DNA, the CDR3 is TGTGCCAGCAGCCCGAGGACAGGGGTAGTTGGAATCTACAATGAGCAGTTCTTC. Translated: CASSPRTGVVGIYNEQFF. The whole variable domain, filled in from reference TRBV7-9 and TRBJ2-1, reads DTGVSQNPRHKITKRGQNVTFRCDPISEHNRLYWYRQTLGQGPEFLTYFQNEAQLEKSRLLSDRFSAERPKGSFSTLEIQRTEQGDSAMYLCASSPRTGVVGIYNEQFFGPGTRLTVL.

In its sample, this clone was seen a few times. The V gene is TRBV5-1, the J gene TRBJ1-1; D uncertain. Deletions cut 0 bases from V and 8 bases from J, with 8 bases between. Per germline, CDR1 SGHRS and CDR2 YFSETQ. CDR3 length: 12 residues. CDR3 in DNA: TGCGCCAGCAGCTTGGGTCGCGGAGAAGCTTTCTTT. Translated, it gives CASSLGRGEAFF.

The chain is built from TRBV19 and TRBJ1-1; 8 bases are a match to TRBD1. The junction had 3 bases not matched to a gene; V was cut back by 6 bases and J by 0 bases. There are 14 residues in the CDR3. Germline V gene lookup returns CDR1 LNHDA and CDR2 SQIVND (reference sequence). CDR3 amino acids: CASRRQGLNTEAFF. CDR3 nucleotide sequence: TGTGCCAGTAGGAGACAGGGGTTGAACACTGAAGCTTTCTTT.

There are a few counts of this clone. The rearrangement uses TRBV28 and TRBJ1-3; D is unresolved. Germline lookup yields CDR1 MDHEN and CDR2 SYDVKM. The CDR3 covers 15 residues. The V end lost 1 base, the J end lost 1 base, and 8 bases lay between the germline ends. The CDR3 DNA sequence: TGTGCCAGCAGTTTATCGTCCTTTTCTGGAAACACCATATATTTT. It specifies CASSLSSFSGNTIYF.

This sequence joins TRBV7-2 and TRBJ1-3, with D possibly matching TRBD1 (5 bases). Looked up from germline, CDR1 is SGHTA and CDR2 is FQGNSA. Trimming removed 1 base from V and 0 bases from J, with 7 bases in between. The CDR3 runs 15 residues. CDR3 in amino acids: CASSLGGTSGNTIYF. The DNA for the CDR3 is TGTGCCAGCAGCTTAGGCGGGACCTCTGGAAACACCATATATTTT.

V usage is TRBV19 and J usage is TRBJ1-6; D uncertain. With 4 bases removed from V and 7 bases from J, the gap between germline ends came to 14 bases. Germline V gene sequence: CDR1 LNHDA, CDR2 SQIVND (reference sequence). The CDR3 contains 15 residues. CDR3 in DNA: TGTGCCAGTAGTACAAAGCGGACCGGGAATTCACCCCTCCACTTT. Translating it yields CASSTKRTGNSPLHF.

The V gene is TRBV19, the J gene TRBJ1-5; TRBD1 matches 8 bases. Germline V gives CDR1 LNHDA, CDR2 SQIVND (reference sequence). J lost 0 bases, V lost 7 bases, and 11 bases had no gene match. CDR3 length: 17 amino acids. The CDR3 nucleotides are TGTGCCAGTATCGACAGGGGCAGGGAACATAGCAATCAGCCCCAGCATTTT. Translation: CASIDRGREHSNQPQHF. Based on the CDR3 plus reference TRBV19 and TRBJ1-5, the full variable domain is DGGITQSPKYLFRKEGQNVTLSCEQNLNHDAMYWYRQDPGQGLRLIYYSQIVNDFQKGDIAEGYSVSREKKESFPLTVTSAQKNPTAFYLCASIDRGREHSNQPQHFGDGTRLSIL.

This clone was seen a single time. The chain joins TRBV7-2 to TRBJ2-1, with 9 nucleotides matching TRBD1. The CDR3 is 16 amino acids. Germline-derived CDR1 and CDR2 are SGHTA and FQGNSA. Trimming at V came to 4 bases and at J to 5 bases, leaving 9 bases not matched to a gene. CDR3 DNA sequence: TGTGCCAGCAGCTACCTGGGACAGGGCACTGACAATGAGCAGTTCTTC. It yields the protein CASSYLGQGTDNEQFF. The whole variable domain, filled in from reference TRBV7-2 and TRBJ2-1, reads GAGVSQSPSNKVTEKGKDVELRCDPISGHTALYWYRQSLGQGLEFLIYFQGNSAPDKSGLPSDRFSAERTGGSVSTLTIQRTQQEDSAVYLCASSYLGQGTDNEQFFGPGTRLTVL.

The CDR3 DNA reads as TGTGCCAGCAGCTTAGCGCAGGGGCACTATGGCTACACCTTC. It translates to CASSLAQGHYGYTF. This chain links TRBV7-6 with TRBJ1-2, with TRBD1 as a possible D gene (6 bases). V lost 0 bases and J 3 bases, leaving 8 bases between the germline ends. This CDR3 has 14 residues. Germline lookup yields CDR1 SGHVS and CDR2 FNYEAQ.

J is TRBJ1-5 and V is TRBV2, with 9 bases matching TRBD1. CDR1 is SNHLY and CDR2 is FYNNEI in the germline V gene. This CDR3 has 16 residues. The junction had 12 bases not matched to a gene; V was cut back by 6 bases and J by 6 bases. CDR3 coding DNA: TGTGCCAGCAGGGAAAGGGACAGGGCTTTGGGTCAGCCCCAGCATTTT. As protein: CASRERDRALGQPQHF.

This chain links TRBV4-1 with TRBJ1-2; the match to TRBD1 covers 8 bases. The CDR3 consists of 15 residues. CDR1 and CDR2 (germline): MGHRA, YSYEKL. Unmatched junction bases numbered 7, after V lost 7 bases and J lost 0 bases. CDR3: CASTQGAPSNYGYTF. The CDR3 DNA is TGCGCCAGCACTCAGGGGGCGCCCTCTAACTATGGCTACACCTTC.

The V gene is TRBV9, the J gene TRBJ1-3; perhaps TRBD1 as D (5 bases). Germline V gene data show CDR1 as SGDLS and CDR2 as YYNGEE. The V gene lost 3 bases and the J gene lost 0 bases, with 16 bases spanning the gap. This CDR3 is 17 amino acids long. CDR3 region: CASSAAGGTISGNTIYF. As DNA, the CDR3 is TGTGCCAGCAGCGCAGCCGGGGGGACGATCTCTGGAAACACCATATATTTT.

The rearrangement links TRBV7-2 to TRBJ2-7, with TRBD1 matching over 8 bases. The V and J ends lost 5 bases and 4 bases, in that order; junction bases with no gene match: 10. There are 15 residues in the CDR3. In germline, CDR1 is SGHTA, CDR2 FQGNSA. This CDR3 is CASSARAGGNYEQYF. CDR3 nucleotides: TGTGCCAGCAGCGCGAGGGCAGGGGGCAATTACGAGCAGTACTTC.

V and J are TRBV14 and TRBJ2-5; TRBD2 aligns across 10 bases. The CDR3 is made up of 18 amino acids. V dropped 0 bases and J dropped 5; count of bases not matched to a gene: 12. Per germline, CDR1 SGHDN and CDR2 FVKESK. CDR3 in amino acids: CASSQDRRKRGGPETQYF. CDR3 sequence (DNA): TGTGCCAGCAGCCAAGATCGTCGGAAGCGGGGGGGCCCGGAGACCCAGTACTTC.

This clone was seen a single time. This chain connects TRBV13 to TRBJ2-2; 11 bases are shared with TRBD1. The V segment lost 6 bases and the J segment 0 bases; nucleotides outside the gene matches: 9. Germline CDR1 reads PRHDT; CDR2 reads FYEKMQ (reference sequence). The CDR3 extends over 18 amino acids. DNA of the CDR3: TGTGCCAGCAGTCCCGGGACAGGGGGTACCTCGAACACCGGGGAGCTGTTTTTT. This gives the protein CASSPGTGGTSNTGELFF.

J is TRBJ1-2 and V is TRBV27, with 7 bases that match TRBD1. The CDR3 consists of 13 residues. Germline V gene lookup returns CDR1 MNHEY and CDR2 SMNVEV (reference sequence). V lost 4 bases and J lost 4; bases outside the gene matches: 3. This chain's CDR3 is CASSWGQSYGYTF. DNA for the CDR3: TGTGCCAGCAGTTGGGGACAGAGCTATGGCTACACCTTC.